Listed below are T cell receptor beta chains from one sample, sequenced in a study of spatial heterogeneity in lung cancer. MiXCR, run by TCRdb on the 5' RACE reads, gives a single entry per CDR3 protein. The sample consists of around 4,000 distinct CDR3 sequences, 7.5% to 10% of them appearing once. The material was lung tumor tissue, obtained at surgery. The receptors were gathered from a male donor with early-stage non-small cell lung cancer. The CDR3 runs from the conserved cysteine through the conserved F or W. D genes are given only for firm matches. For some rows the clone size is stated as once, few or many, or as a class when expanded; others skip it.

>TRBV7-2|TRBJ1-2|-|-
TGTGCCAGCAGCTTACCCAGGGGTTATGGCTACACCTTC
CASSLPRGYGYTF
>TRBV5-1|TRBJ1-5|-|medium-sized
TGCGCCAGCAGCCCTGGGACTTCCAGCAATCAGCCCCAGCATTTT
CASSPGTSSNQPQHF
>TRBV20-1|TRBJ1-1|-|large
TGCAGTGCTAAACTGGGACAGAACACTGAAGCTTTCTTT
CSAKLGQNTEAFF
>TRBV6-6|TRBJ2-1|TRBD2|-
TGTGCCAGCAGTCCTACAGGGGGTACTAGGACTAGCGGGAGTTTCAATGAGCAGTTCTTC
CASSPTGGTRTSGSFNEQFF
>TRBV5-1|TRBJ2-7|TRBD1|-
TGCGCCAGCAGCCTGGGACAGGGGTTCTACGAGCAGTACTTC
CASSLGQGFYEQYF
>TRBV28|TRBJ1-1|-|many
TGTGCCAGCAGTTTGTATGCAGGGGTCGGGAACACTGAAGCTTTCTTT
CASSLYAGVGNTEAFF
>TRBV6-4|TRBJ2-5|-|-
TGTGCCAGCAATCGACACCGGGACCAACCTAAAACCCAGTACTTC
CASNRHRDQPKTQYF
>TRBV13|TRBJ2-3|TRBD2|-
TGTGCCAGCAGCTACTTGACTAGCGGGGGCGGTCCTACGCAGTATTTT
CASSYLTSGGGPTQYF
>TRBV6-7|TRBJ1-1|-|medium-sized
TGTGCCAGCACCCCCTGGGGAGGGGGACTTGGGGAAGCTTTCTTT
CASTPWGGGLGEAFF
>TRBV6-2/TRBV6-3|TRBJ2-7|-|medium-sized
TGTGCCAGCAGTTACCCGGAGGGCGACGACGAGCAGTACTTC
CASSYPEGDDEQYF
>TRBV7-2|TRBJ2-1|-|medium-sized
TGTGCCAGCAGGCTTGCGTTGACCGGGTCCTACAATGAGCAGTTCTTC
CASRLALTGSYNEQFF
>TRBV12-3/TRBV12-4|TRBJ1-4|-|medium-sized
TGTGCCAGCAGTTGGGGTTCTAATGAAAAACTGTTTTTT
CASSWGSNEKLFF
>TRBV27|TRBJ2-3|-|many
TGTGCCAGCTATCCACTAGACAGAAGCACAGATACGCAGTATTTT
CASYPLDRSTDTQYF
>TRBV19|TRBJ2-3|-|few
TGTGCCAGTAGGATGGGGGATACGCAGTATTTT
CASRMGDTQYF
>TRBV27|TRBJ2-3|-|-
TGTGCCAGCAGTCCGGGGACTGAGCCGCGTACGCAGTATTTT
CASSPGTEPRTQYF
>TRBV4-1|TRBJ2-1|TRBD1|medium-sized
TGCGCCAGCAGCCAAGCCTCGGGACAGGGGGCTTCTGAGCAGTTCTTC
CASSQASGQGASEQFF
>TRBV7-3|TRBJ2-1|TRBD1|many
TGTGCCAGCAGCTTAAGGGGGACAGGGCCCAATGAGCAGTTCTTC
CASSLRGTGPNEQFF
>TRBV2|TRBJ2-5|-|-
TGTGCCAGCAGTGCCAATGCAGCGGGCCAAGAGACCCAGTACTTC
CASSANAAGQETQYF
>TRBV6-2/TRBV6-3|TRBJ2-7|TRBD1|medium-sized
TGTGCCAGCAGTGGACAGGGCTACGAGCAGTACTTC
CASSGQGYEQYF
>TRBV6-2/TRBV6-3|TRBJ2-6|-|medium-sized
TGTGCCAGCAGCTTAAAGGGGGCTGGGGCCAACGTCCTGACTTTC
CASSLKGAGANVLTF
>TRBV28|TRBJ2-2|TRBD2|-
TGTGCCAGCAGTTTATACCCCCTCGGAGCGGGAGGCGTGAACACCGGGGAGCTGTTTTTT
CASSLYPLGAGGVNTGELFF
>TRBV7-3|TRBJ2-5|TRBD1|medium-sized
TGTGCCAGCAGCCTGACAGGGGGCGATGACGAGACCCAGTACTTC
CASSLTGGDDETQYF
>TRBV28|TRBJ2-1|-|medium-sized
TGTGCCAGCAGTTCCCCGAGGCCTCGAGGGGAGCAGTTCTTC
CASSSPRPRGEQFF
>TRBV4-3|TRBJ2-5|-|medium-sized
TGCGCCAGCAGCCAAGAACCCCAAGAGACCCAGTACTTC
CASSQEPQETQYF
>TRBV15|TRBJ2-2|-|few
TGTGCCACCAGCACAACTTTACAGGGTCCCGGGGAGCTGTTTTTT
CATSTTLQGPGELFF
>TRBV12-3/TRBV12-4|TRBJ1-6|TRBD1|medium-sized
TGTGCCAGCAGCTCCGGGACAGGGGGCAGTTCACCCCTCCACTTT
CASSSGTGGSSPLHF
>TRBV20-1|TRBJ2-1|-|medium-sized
TGCAGTGCTAGAGATCCTAGGGGGAATGAGCAGTTCTTC
CSARDPRGNEQFF
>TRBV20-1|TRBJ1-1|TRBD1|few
TGCAGTGCTGCCGGGACAGAGAACACTGAAGCTTTCTTT
CSAAGTENTEAFF
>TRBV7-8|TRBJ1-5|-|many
TGTGCCAGCAGCTTATTCCAGGATAGCAATCAGCCCCAGCATTTT
CASSLFQDSNQPQHF
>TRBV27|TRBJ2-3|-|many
TGTGCCAGCAGTTTGCTGGGCCTTTGGACAGATACGCAGTATTTT
CASSLLGLWTDTQYF
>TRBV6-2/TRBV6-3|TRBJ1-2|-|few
TGTGCCAGCAGCCCTTTCGAGGGCTATGGCTACACCTTC
CASSPFEGYGYTF
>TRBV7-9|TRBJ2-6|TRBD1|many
TGTGCCAGCAGCTTACCCAGGGGGCTGGCCGGGGCCAACGTCCTGACTTTC
CASSLPRGLAGANVLTF
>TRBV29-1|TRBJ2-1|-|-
TGCAGCGTTACGGGACTGAACTCCTACAATGAGCAGTTCTTC
CSVTGLNSYNEQFF
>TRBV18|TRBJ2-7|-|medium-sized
TGTGCCAGCTCACCTTCAGGGAGCGAGCAGTACTTC
CASSPSGSEQYF
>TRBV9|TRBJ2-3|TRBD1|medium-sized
TGTGCCAGCAGCGACCGGGACAGAAGCACAGATACGCAGTATTTT
CASSDRDRSTDTQYF
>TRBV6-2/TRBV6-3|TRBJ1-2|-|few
TGTGCCAGCACTCCGGGAGGCGTTGGCTACACCTTC
CASTPGGVGYTF
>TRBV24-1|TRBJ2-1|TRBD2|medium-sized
TGTGCCACCAGTGATCCCAAAGGTAGCGGGGTAGCCTACAATGAGCAGTTCTTC
CATSDPKGSGVAYNEQFF
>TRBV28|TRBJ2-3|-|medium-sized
TGTGCCAGCAGTTCACTGCCGGGAGTGGGGGATACGCAGTATTTT
CASSSLPGVGDTQYF
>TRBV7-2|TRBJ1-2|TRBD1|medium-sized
TGTGCCAGCAGCCCAACAATTAGATCGCTCGATCCCGGGACAGGGAAAGGCTACACCTTC
CASSPTIRSLDPGTGKGYTF
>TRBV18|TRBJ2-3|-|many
TGTGCCAGCTCACCAGTCAGATCGACAGATACGCAGTATTTT
CASSPVRSTDTQYF
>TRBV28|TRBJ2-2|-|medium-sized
TGTGCCAGCAGCCCCGTGTTCGGCGGGGAGCTGTTTTTT
CASSPVFGGELFF
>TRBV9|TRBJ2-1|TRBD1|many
TGTGCCAGCAGCGTCCGGACAGGGTTAAATAATGAGCAGTTCTTC
CASSVRTGLNNEQFF
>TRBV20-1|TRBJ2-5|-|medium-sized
TGCAGTGCGTCCCGGGATCCGGGAGAGACCCAGTACTTC
CSASRDPGETQYF
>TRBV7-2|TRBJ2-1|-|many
TGTGCCAGCAGCTTAACCCAGTCCCCCAATGAGCAGTTCTTC
CASSLTQSPNEQFF
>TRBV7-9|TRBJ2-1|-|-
TGTGCCAGCAGCGCTCAGGGTAACTATGACTACAATGAGCAGTTCTTC
CASSAQGNYDYNEQFF
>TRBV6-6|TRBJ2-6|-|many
TGTGCCAGCAGGACAAGGGGGGACTTCTCTGGGGCCAACGTCCTGACTTTC
CASRTRGDFSGANVLTF
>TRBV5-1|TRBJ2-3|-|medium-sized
TGCGCCAGCAGCTTGGGGATAAGCACAGATACGCAGTATTTT
CASSLGISTDTQYF
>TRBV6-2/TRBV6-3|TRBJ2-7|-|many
TGTGCCAGCAGTTACTCGAACTACGAGCAGTACTTC
CASSYSNYEQYF
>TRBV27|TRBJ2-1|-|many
TGTGCCAGCAGTCCCAGGGCCCCCTACAATGAGCAGTTCTTC
CASSPRAPYNEQFF
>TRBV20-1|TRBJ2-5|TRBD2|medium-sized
TGCAGTGCTGAGGTCGGGACTAGCGGGAGGATCACTTTTGAGACCCAGTACTTC
CSAEVGTSGRITFETQYF
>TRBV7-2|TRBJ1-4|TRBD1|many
TGTGCCAGCAGCTCAGGGGGTTTAAATGAAAAACTGTTTTTT
CASSSGGLNEKLFF
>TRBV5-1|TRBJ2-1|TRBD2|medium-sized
TGCGCCAGCAGCTTGGCCGAAGCGGGAGGGGGCCTGGACAATGAGCAGTTCTTC
CASSLAEAGGGLDNEQFF